A selection of T cell receptor beta chains follows, all from one sample in a study of blood T cell repertoires in COVID-19. The assay was immunoSEQ multiplex PCR, and TCRdb's table has in-frame clones only and misses some. The data show 120,000 or so clones, with around four fifths seen just once and about 6.3% held by the top ten. Sequencing was carried out using peripheral blood. All receptors come from a man of 80 years or more with active or convalescent COVID-19. The CDR3 runs from the conserved cysteine through the conserved F or W. Each record gives: D gene, V gene, clone size, J gene, CDR3 DNA, CDR3 protein. A D gene is named only where the DNA matches it firmly. Expanded clones get a size class; other rows say once, few or many, or leave the size out.

d_gene: -; v_gene: TRBV29-1; abundance: -; j_gene: TRBJ2-3; CDR3nt: TGCAGCTCGAGTCTGTCGAGCACAGATACGCAGTATTTT; CDR3aa: CSSSLSSTDTQYF
d_gene: TRBD2; v_gene: TRBV10-3; abundance: once; j_gene: TRBJ2-1; CDR3nt: TGTGCCATCAGTGAGAGGGCGGGGGGTAGCTCCTACAATGAGCAGTTCTTC; CDR3aa: CAISERAGGSSYNEQFF
d_gene: TRBD2; v_gene: TRBV6-5; abundance: once; j_gene: TRBJ2-7; CDR3nt: TGTGCCAGCAGCCCAACCGGGGGGGAAGACGAGCAGTACTTC; CDR3aa: CASSPTGGEDEQYF
d_gene: TRBD1; v_gene: TRBV28; abundance: -; j_gene: TRBJ1-5; CDR3nt: TGTGCCAGCAGTCCAAGACAGGGAAGGTATCCCCAGCATTTT; CDR3aa: CASSPRQGRYPQHF
d_gene: TRBD1; v_gene: TRBV2; abundance: -; j_gene: TRBJ2-1; CDR3nt: TGTGCCAGCAGGATGGGACAGTACTACAATGAGCAGTTCTTC; CDR3aa: CASRMGQYYNEQFF
d_gene: -; v_gene: TRBV24-1; abundance: -; j_gene: TRBJ1-1; CDR3nt: TGTGCCACCAGTGGCGCGGGGAACACTGAAGCTTTCTTT; CDR3aa: CATSGAGNTEAFF
d_gene: TRBD1; v_gene: TRBV7-2; abundance: -; j_gene: TRBJ1-5; CDR3nt: TGTGCCAGCAGCTTCCGGGACAGGGACCATAGCAATCAGCCCCAGCATTTT; CDR3aa: CASSFRDRDHSNQPQHF
d_gene: -; v_gene: TRBV2; abundance: -; j_gene: TRBJ2-7; CDR3nt: TGTGCCAGCAGAGGGGACACCTCCTACGAGCAGTACTTC; CDR3aa: CASRGDTSYEQYF
d_gene: TRBD1; v_gene: TRBV28; abundance: -; j_gene: TRBJ1-6; CDR3nt: TGTGCCAGCAGTTCAACCGGGACAGGCAATTCACCCCTCCACTTT; CDR3aa: CASSSTGTGNSPLHF
d_gene: -; v_gene: TRBV19; abundance: -; j_gene: TRBJ2-6; CDR3nt: TGTGCCAGTACGACAGGAAGCTCTGGGGCCAACGTCCTGACTTTC; CDR3aa: CASTTGSSGANVLTF
d_gene: -; v_gene: TRBV19; abundance: -; j_gene: TRBJ2-3; CDR3nt: TGTGCCAGTCGATGGGGGGCGGGGGAGAATGGCACAGATACGCAGTATTTT; CDR3aa: CASRWGAGENGTDTQYF
d_gene: TRBD1; v_gene: TRBV7-2; abundance: -; j_gene: TRBJ2-4; CDR3nt: TGTGCCAGCAGCTTACGGGACAGGGGGAACATTCAGTACTTC; CDR3aa: CASSLRDRGNIQYF
d_gene: TRBD1; v_gene: TRBV6-6; abundance: -; j_gene: TRBJ2-6; CDR3nt: TGTGCCAGCAGTGGAGGACAGGGGATGGGGGCCAACGTCCTGACTTTC; CDR3aa: CASSGGQGMGANVLTF
d_gene: TRBD1; v_gene: TRBV7-2; abundance: -; j_gene: TRBJ1-2; CDR3nt: TGTGCCAGCAGCTTAGGATGGGACAGGGCCCTAGCCACCTTC; CDR3aa: CASSLGWDRALATF
d_gene: -; v_gene: TRBV9; abundance: -; j_gene: TRBJ2-7; CDR3nt: TGTGCCAGCAGCGTGGACTTAGGGCCCTACGAGCAGTACTTC; CDR3aa: CASSVDLGPYEQYF
d_gene: -; v_gene: TRBV6-6; abundance: -; j_gene: TRBJ1-2; CDR3nt: TGTGCCAGCAGTCCCGAGGCGGGGACCAGGCTAAAGGCTAACTATGGCTACACCTTC; CDR3aa: CASSPEAGTRLKANYGYTF